The next 20 T cell receptor beta chains were all read from a single sample in a study of blood T cell repertoires in COVID-19 (TCRdb year 2020). Receptor amplification or capture employed the immunoSEQ multiplex PCR assay. TCRdb holds this immuneACCESS table with in-frame rearrangements only. Some clones are missing; in checked studies, unresolved V genes explain under half, and the rest has no known cause. For this sample there are under 95,000 clones; 65% to 90% appear just once. The top ten constitute roughly 9.1% of the sample. Sequenced input: peripheral blood. Receptors were obtained from a man aged 50-60 years with COVID-19, enrolled during active disease.

The chain employs TRBV5-1 and TRBJ2-7; 8 bases map to TRBD1. Per germline, CDR1 SGHRS and CDR2 YFSETQ. This CDR3 comprises 17 residues. V gave up 0 bases and J gave up 6 bases; unmatched junction bases: 14. The chain's CDR3 is CASSLGLLQGVKGEQYF. The DNA for the CDR3 is TGCGCCAGCAGCTTGGGTCTTCTACAGGGGGTAAAGGGCGAGCAGTACTTC.

The chain is built from TRBV18 and TRBJ2-1; possible D gene TRBD2, 6 bases. The V gene lost 2 bases and the J gene lost 10 bases, with 15 bases spanning the gap. This CDR3 region has 14 residues. The germline V gene encodes CDR1 KGHSH and CDR2 LQKENI. This CDR3 is CASSPKGLQQEQFF. CDR3 DNA sequence: TGTGCCAGCTCACCAAAGGGACTTCAACAGGAGCAGTTCTTC.

This clone occurred a few times. CDR3 bases: TGCAGCGCTGAGGAGGAGGCACACTACGAGCAGTACTTC. Translated, it gives CSAEEEAHYEQYF. The chain has TRBV29-1 and TRBJ2-7, with D tentatively TRBD2 (5 bases). V was clipped by 7 bases and J by 3 bases, with 16 bases between them. This CDR3 contains 13 residues. Looked up from germline, CDR1 is SQVTM and CDR2 is ANQGSEA.

The J gene is TRBJ2-5, the V gene TRBV7-2; TRBD2 agrees at 14 bases. Trimming removed 5 bases from V and 4 bases from J; junction bases left unmatched: 12. CDR3 size: 18 residues. The germline gives CDR1 SGHTA, CDR2 FQGNSA. The CDR3 sequence: CASSEAGGLAGVGETQYF. CDR3 bases: TGTGCCAGCAGCGAGGCGGGGGGACTAGCGGGAGTAGGAGAGACCCAGTACTTC.

This clone occurred once. This CDR3 is CAWNAGQSSGANVLTF. CDR3 bases: TGTGCCTGGAATGCGGGACAGAGCTCTGGGGCCAACGTCCTGACTTTC. The chain links TRBV30 to TRBJ2-6; a possible D gene is TRBD1 (7 bases). V lost 4 bases to trimming and J lost 0 bases, with 13 bases between them. The CDR3 is 16 amino acids. Germline V gene lookup returns CDR1 GTSNPN and CDR2 SVGIG (reference sequence).

This clone was seen just once. The chain combines TRBV10-3 with TRBJ2-7; tentatively, D is TRBD1 (8 bases). Trimming took 10 bases from V and 0 from J, leaving 16 bases between them. Germline V CDR1 and CDR2: ENHRY, SYGVKD. This CDR3 is 14 amino acids long. The CDR3 region has the DNA TGTGCCACCAGGGGGCGGGAGACCTCCTACGAGCAGTACTTC. Protein sequence: CATRGRETSYEQYF.

The chain links TRBV25-1 to TRBJ2-1, with 9 positions matching TRBD2. With 1 base clipped from V and 6 bases from J, the junction kept 13 bases outside the gene matches. The CDR3 has 18 amino acids. The germline V gene has CDR1 MGHDK and CDR2 SYGVNS. CDR3: CASSESGLREGLANEQFF. Written as DNA, the CDR3 is TGTGCCAGCAGTGAATCAGGGTTGCGGGAGGGCCTGGCCAATGAGCAGTTCTTC. The whole variable domain, remainder taken from reference TRBV25-1 and TRBJ2-1, is EADIYQTPRYLVIGTGKKITLECSQTMGHDKMYWYQQDPGMELHLIHYSYGVNSTEKGDLSSESTVSRIRTEHFPLTLESARPSHTSQYLCASSESGLREGLANEQFFGPGTRLTVL.

The chain employs TRBV7-8 and TRBJ1-6, with 7 bases aligning to TRBD1. With V trimmed by 4 bases and J by 10 bases, 4 bases remained unmatched. The CDR3 consists of 13 residues. Germline CDR1 reads SGHVS; CDR2 reads FQNEAQ. This CDR3 is CASSSTGSSPLHF. CDR3 sequence (DNA): TGTGCCAGCAGCTCGACAGGGTCCTCACCCCTCCACTTT.

This clone has more than one count but fewer than ten. V is TRBV29-1 and J is TRBJ2-3, with a weak D call TRBD1 (6 bases). Germline V gene data show CDR1 as SQVTM and CDR2 as ANQGSEA. CDR3 size: 14 residues. The germline V and J ends were trimmed by 1 base and 5 bases, with 13 bases remaining between them. The DNA of the CDR3 is TGCAGCGTTGAAGGGGCGGCAGGGGAAGATACGCAGTATTTT. Translating it yields CSVEGAAGEDTQYF.

This clone showed up just a few times. The chain recombines TRBV10-2 with TRBJ2-7, with 11 bases identical to TRBD2. Germline V gene data show CDR1 as WSHSY and CDR2 as SAAADI. The CDR3 consists of 14 residues. J lost 6 bases, V lost 4 bases, and 5 bases had no gene match. As DNA, the CDR3 is TGCGCCAGCAGTGTAACTAGCGGGAGATCCGAGCAGTACTTC. This translates into CASSVTSGRSEQYF.

The genes are TRBV19 and TRBJ2-1, with 11 bases that match TRBD2. The trim removed 7 bases at V and 0 bases at J, leaving 5 bases unmatched. The CDR3 runs 16 residues. Germline CDR1 reads LNHDA; CDR2 reads SQIVND (reference sequence). For the CDR3, the DNA is TGTGCCAGTAAGGGTAGCGGGAGGGCCTCCTACAATGAGCAGTTCTTC. Translating gives CASKGSGRASYNEQFF.

The count of this clone is one. The chain combines TRBV5-1 with TRBJ2-7; 9 nucleotides agree with TRBD2. V shed 0 bases and J 2 bases; nucleotides not matched to a gene: 3. The V gene's germline CDR1 is SGHRS and CDR2 YFSETQ. The length of the CDR3 is 15 residues. For the CDR3, the DNA is TGCGCCAGCAGCTTGGTATCTAGCGGGACCTACGAGCAGTACTTC. Amino acid sequence: CASSLVSSGTYEQYF.

This chain joins TRBV3-1 (or the pseudogene TRBV3-2) and TRBJ2-1; 7 bases fit TRBD2. Germline lookup yields CDR1 LGHDT and CDR2 YNNKEL (reference sequence). V lost 4 bases, J lost 2 bases, and 8 bases stayed unmatched. The CDR3 is 16 residues long. The CDR3 DNA follows: TGTGCCAGCAGCCCCTTGGGAGGGACCGCCTACAATGAGCAGTTCTTC. It yields the protein CASSPLGGTAYNEQFF.

This chain joins TRBV27 and TRBJ1-5, with 7 bases matching TRBD1. In germline, CDR1 is MNHEY, CDR2 SMNVEV (reference sequence). The junction had 14 bases not matched to a gene; V was cut back by 5 bases and J by 7 bases. The CDR3 is 16 residues long. CDR3 coding DNA: TGTGCCAGCAGTCCAGAGACAGGGTTTGTAGGGCAGCCCCAGCATTTT. This translates into CASSPETGFVGQPQHF.

CDR3 DNA sequence: TGCAGCTTTCCCCGGGAGGTTAACTACAATGAGCAGTTCTTC. Translating it yields CSFPREVNYNEQFF. The chain joins TRBV29-1 to TRBJ2-1, with 7 nucleotides matching TRBD2. V lost 8 bases and J lost 3; bases outside the gene matches: 10. CDR1 is SQVTM and CDR2 is ANQGSEA in the germline V gene. This CDR3 comprises 14 residues.

This clone was detected a few times. This sequence joins TRBV14 and TRBJ2-7, with D uncertain. Trimming cost V 0 bases and J 6 bases, with 9 bases left between them. The CDR3 spans 13 residues. Germline assignment: CDR1 SGHDN and CDR2 FVKESK. The CDR3, as DNA: TGTGCCAGCAGCCAAGAGGCGGCCTTCGAGCAGTACTTC. Amino acid sequence: CASSQEAAFEQYF.

The chain couples TRBV28 to TRBJ1-4, with D perhaps TRBD1 (5 bases). This CDR3 region has 15 residues. V was pared by 11 bases and J by 9 bases, with 25 bases between. From germline, CDR1 is MDHEN and CDR2 SYDVKM. The CDR3 DNA follows: TGTGCCCGCCAGAGACCAGGGTTAGTTCGGAAAAAACTGTTTTTT. It yields the protein CARQRPGLVRKKLFF. Full variable domain (missing parts from reference TRBV28 and TRBJ1-4): DVKVTQSSRYLVKRTGEKVFLECVQDMDHENMFWYRQDPGLGLRLIYFSYDVKMKEKGDIPEGYSVSREKKERFSLILESASTNQTSMYLCARQRPGLVRKKLFFGSGTQLSVL.

The chain combines TRBV14 with TRBJ2-3; D perhaps matches TRBD1 (5 bases). The ends were cut back, 3 bases at V and 0 bases at J, with 13 bases in the middle. Looked up from germline, CDR1 is SGHDN and CDR2 is FVKESK. The CDR3 is made up of 16 amino acids. The CDR3 loop is CASSHRAGPSTDTQYF. CDR3 sequence (DNA): TGTGCCAGCAGCCACAGGGCCGGTCCTAGCACAGATACGCAGTATTTT. Together with reference TRBV14 and TRBJ2-3, the CDR3 gives the full variable domain: EAGVTQFPSHSVIEKGQTVTLRCDPISGHDNLYWYRRVMGKEIKFLLHFVKESKQDESGMPNNRFLAERTGGTYSTLKVQPAELEDSGVYFCASSHRAGPSTDTQYFGPGTRLTVL.

The chain recombines TRBV7-9 with TRBJ2-3; TRBD1 matches 9 bases. The CDR3 is 17 residues long. Germline V gene sequence: CDR1 SEHNR, CDR2 FQNEAQ (reference sequence). J was trimmed by 4 bases and V by 2 bases; bases with no gene match: 10. The CDR3 region has the DNA TGTGCCAGCAGCTTACGGGACAGGGTGGAGTTGGCAGATACGCAGTATTTT. It yields the protein CASSLRDRVELADTQYF.

The chain couples TRBV6-1 to TRBJ1-2; possible D gene TRBD1, 6 bases. This CDR3 is built from 16 residues. CDR1 is MNHNS, CDR2 SASEGT, per germline. V gave up 0 bases and J gave up 1 base, with 12 bases separating them. Here the CDR3 reads CASSEAPDSFNYGYTF. For the CDR3, the DNA is TGTGCCAGCAGTGAAGCCCCGGACAGTTTTAACTATGGCTACACCTTC.